The sequence of this T cell receptor (beta chain) was determined in a study of T cell responses to AZD1222 COVID-19 vaccine. Whole-study results and caveats: Clonal diversity was possibly underestimated, and white British individuals and females predominated among donors.

Using immunoSEQ multiplex PCR, the repertoire was profiled, and TCRdb retains in-frame clones only, with some absent. The table includes about 96,000 clones, 88% detected once. CDR1 is MNHEY and CDR2 is SVGAGI in the germline V gene. The J segment lost 3 bases and the V segment lost 6 bases, leaving 7 bases of the junction unmatched. The CDR3 has 14 amino acids. About this clone: Antigen: not known.

The V call is TRBV6-5, the J call TRBJ2-5; TRBD1 aligns across 7 bases. The source of this sequence is an adult in good health. The sequences come from peripheral blood, collected on day 0 of AZD1222 vaccination. The DNA of the CDR3 is TGTGCCAGCAGGTCCGGGACAGAAAAAGAGACCCAGTACTTC. It specifies CASRSGTEKETQYF.